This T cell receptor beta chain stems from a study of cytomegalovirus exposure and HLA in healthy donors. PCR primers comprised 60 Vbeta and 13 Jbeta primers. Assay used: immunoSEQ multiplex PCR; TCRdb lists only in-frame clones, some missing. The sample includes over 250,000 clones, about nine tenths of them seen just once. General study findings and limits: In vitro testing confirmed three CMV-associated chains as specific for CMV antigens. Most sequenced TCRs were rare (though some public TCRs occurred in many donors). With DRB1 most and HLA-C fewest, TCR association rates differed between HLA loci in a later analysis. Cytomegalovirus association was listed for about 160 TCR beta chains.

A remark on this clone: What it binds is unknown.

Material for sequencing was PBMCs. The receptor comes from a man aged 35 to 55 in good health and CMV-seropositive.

This CDR3 is CAISETGTASYEQYF. CDR3 in DNA: TGTGCCATCAGTGAAACAGGGACCGCATCCTACGAGCAGTACTTC. V gene TRBV10-3 combines with J gene TRBJ2-7; D possibly corresponds to TRBD1 (6 bases). The V gene's germline CDR1 is ENHRY and CDR2 SYGVKD. Trimming cost V 3 bases and J 1 base, with 13 bases left between them. This CDR3 is built from 15 residues.